Shown below are 19 T cell receptor beta chains from a single sample sequenced in a study of neurological immune-mediated disorders. TCRdb re-called the 5' RACE reads through MiXCR, storing one row per CDR3 protein. The repertoire holds roughly 52,000 distinct CDR3 sequences, with 3.5% to 4% as singletons. What was sequenced was CD4+ T cells from blood. The receptors were sampled from a woman aged 40 to 50 with multiple sclerosis.

This clonotype was recorded many times. This chain joins TRBV7-9 and TRBJ1-6; tentative D call: TRBD1 (6 bases). Trimming pared 6 bases from V and 7 bases from J, leaving 28 bases between. There are 19 residues in the CDR3. From germline, CDR1 is SEHNR and CDR2 FQNEAQ (reference sequence). CDR3 in DNA: TGTGCCAGCAGGAAGCTGGCGCCGGGGGGCGGTAATTTAAATTCACCCCTCCACTTT. Translation gives CASRKLAPGGGNLNSPLHF.

This clonotype was counted ten times or more. The V gene is TRBV5-1, the J gene TRBJ2-2, with D perhaps matching TRBD1 (6 bases). V was pared by 4 bases and J by 5 bases, with 9 bases between. Germline V gene lookup returns CDR1 SGHRS and CDR2 YFSETQ. The CDR3 consists of 13 residues. Here the CDR3 DNA reads TGCGCCAGCAGCCCCACAGGGACCGGGGAGCTGTTTTTT. Amino acid sequence: CASSPTGTGELFF.

A few counts support this clonotype. CDR3 residues: CASSTRQRTEAFF. Here the CDR3 DNA reads TGTGCCAGCAGTACGCGACAGCGCACTGAAGCTTTCTTT. The chain employs TRBV6-1 and TRBJ1-1, with a weak D call TRBD1 (5 bases). Germline V CDR1 and CDR2: MNHNS, SASEGT. The CDR3 runs to 13 residues. The germline V and J ends were trimmed by 5 bases and 4 bases, with 11 bases remaining between them.

With respect to this clonotype: The DNA is left out, because the CDR3 cannot be placed on it with certainty; the CDR3 is given as TCRdb lists it. This chain uses TRBV5-1 with TRBJ2-7; the table's D call, TRBD2, was not checked against the DNA. With termini counted, the CDR3 has 21 amino acids. In germline, CDR1 is SGHRS, CDR2 YFSETQ. CDR3 in amino acids: CASSFYICSASPGTNDYEQYF.

This clonotype was picked up many times. The rearrangement uses TRBV5-1 and TRBJ2-6; either TRBD1 or TRBD2 may fit D (6 bases each). Trimming shortened V by 0 bases and J by 0 bases, and 10 bases separated the two germline ends. The V gene's germline CDR1 is SGHRS and CDR2 YFSETQ. The CDR3 has 17 residues. This CDR3 is CASSLEGGSSGANVLTF. CDR3 bases: TGCGCCAGCAGCTTGGAGGGGGGATCCTCTGGGGCCAACGTCCTGACTTTC.

This clonotype was detected ten times or more. The rearrangement links TRBV18 to TRBJ1-6; no firm D call. The V gene lost 3 bases and the J gene lost 6 bases, with 6 bases spanning the gap. This CDR3 is 13 amino acids long. Looked up from germline, CDR1 is KGHSH and CDR2 is LQKENI. The CDR3 sequence: CASSPGGNSPLHF. The CDR3 bases are TGTGCCAGCTCACCGGGCGGTAATTCACCCCTCCACTTT.

Ten or more counts support this clonotype. This chain uses TRBV3-1 with TRBJ1-2; maybe TRBD1 (5 bases). The V end lost 3 bases, the J end lost 5 bases, and 16 bases lay between the germline ends. Looked up from germline, CDR1 is LGHDT and CDR2 is YNNKEL (reference sequence). The CDR3 loop spans 15 amino acids. CDR3 DNA sequence: TGTGCCAGCAGCCATTCCGGGACCCTGGGGTATGGCTACACCTTC. It encodes CASSHSGTLGYGYTF.

This clonotype was detected ten times or more. The chain combines TRBV3-1 with TRBJ1-5, with unresolved D. Germline V gene data show CDR1 as LGHDT and CDR2 as YNNKEL (reference sequence). V lost 8 bases, J lost 6 bases, and 11 bases lay in between. The CDR3 spans 12 residues. CDR3 loop: CASGSRGQPQHF. CDR3 nucleotides: TGTGCCAGCGGATCACGGGGTCAGCCCCAGCATTTT. Combining the CDR3 with reference TRBV3-1 and TRBJ1-5 gives the whole variable domain DTAVSQTPKYLVTQMGNDKSIKCEQNLGHDTMYWYKQDSKKFLKIMFSYNNKELIINETVPNRFSPKSPDKAHLNLHINSLELGDSAVYFCASGSRGQPQHFGDGTRLSIL.

There are many counts of this clonotype. The CDR3 bases are TGTGCCAGCAGCCAAGGGGGCCACACTGAAGCTTTCTTT. Translating it yields CASSQGGHTEAFF. The rearrangement links TRBV3-1 to TRBJ1-1; TRBD1 might be the D (5 bases). The CDR3 contains 13 residues. Per germline, CDR1 LGHDT and CDR2 YNNKEL (reference sequence). V was trimmed by 1 base and J by 3 bases, leaving 6 bases between them. Supplemented by reference TRBV3-1 and TRBJ1-1, the full variable domain reads DTAVSQTPKYLVTQMGNDKSIKCEQNLGHDTMYWYKQDSKKFLKIMFSYNNKELIINETVPNRFSPKSPDKAHLNLHINSLELGDSAVYFCASSQGGHTEAFFGQGTRLTVV.

This clonotype was observed a few times. V usage is TRBV2 and J usage is TRBJ1-2, with 7 bases lining up with TRBD1. This CDR3 contains 14 residues. The germline gives CDR1 SNHLY, CDR2 FYNNEI. V trimming: 4 bases; J trimming: 0 bases; junction bases outside the gene matches: 2. DNA of the CDR3: TGTGCCAGCAGTGCGGGGACAGCTAACTATGGCTACACCTTC. This codes for CASSAGTANYGYTF.

This clonotype was picked up many times. The CDR3 reads CASSSGPGSVEKLFF. CDR3 nucleotide sequence: TGTGCCAGCAGCTCGGGCCCTGGGTCGGTCGAAAAACTGTTTTTT. The chain employs TRBV5-8 and TRBJ1-4; D gene uncertain. The germline V and J ends were trimmed by 3 bases and 8 bases, with 17 bases remaining between them. Germline V gene data show CDR1 as SGHTS and CDR2 as YDEGEE. CDR3 length equals 15 residues.

This clonotype showed up many times. The chain has TRBV12-3 or TRBV12-4 and TRBJ1-4; the D is unclear. Trimming pared 5 bases from V and 8 bases from J, leaving 9 bases between. The CDR3 is made up of 12 amino acids. Written as DNA, the CDR3 is TGTGCCAGCAGTCCTAGAGGGGAAAAACTGTTTTTT. Translation gives CASSPRGEKLFF.

This clonotype was detected ten times or more. This chain connects TRBV20-1 to TRBJ2-3; maybe TRBD2 (5 bases). Germline V gene data show CDR1 as DFQATT and CDR2 as SNEGSKA (reference sequence). V lost 4 bases to trimming and J lost 2 bases, with 10 bases between them. This CDR3 has 13 amino acids. CDR3 DNA: TGCAGTGCTAACAGCGGTTCCACAGATACGCAGTATTTT. Its protein is CSANSGSTDTQYF.

In its sample, this clonotype was seen many times. The chain combines TRBV18 with TRBJ1-3; D unclear. The germline CDR1 and CDR2 sequences are KGHSH and LQKENI. Trimming left V 6 bases short and J 2 bases short, with 20 bases between. This CDR3 is 17 amino acids long. The CDR3 here is CASSLKGSLSTGNTIYF. For the CDR3, the DNA is TGTGCCAGCTCGCTGAAAGGCAGCCTCTCAACTGGAAACACCATATATTTT. The variable domain in full, completed from reference TRBV18 and TRBJ1-3, reads NAGVMQNPRHLVRRRGQEARLRCSPMKGHSHVYWYRQLPEEGLKFMVYLQKENIIDESGMPKERFSAEFPKEGPSILRIQQVVRGDSAAYFCASSLKGSLSTGNTIYFGEGSWLTVV.

This clonotype appeared many times. The rearrangement uses TRBV11-2 and TRBJ2-5; D gene uncertain. The V end lost 1 base, the J end lost 1 base, and 13 bases lay between the germline ends. Germline V gene data show CDR1 as SGHAT and CDR2 as FQNNGV. The CDR3 extends over 16 amino acids. The DNA of the CDR3 is TGTGCCAGCAGCTTAGGGGCAAGTTCGCTCCAAGAGACCCAGTACTTC. This translates into CASSLGASSLQETQYF.

In its sample, this clonotype was seen many times. CDR3 protein: CASSVAGRGGWNEQFF. The CDR3 DNA is TGTGCCAGCAGCGTAGCAGGGCGGGGGGGGTGGAATGAGCAGTTCTTC. V gene TRBV9 combines with J gene TRBJ2-1, with TRBD2 matching over 9 bases. Germline V CDR1 and CDR2: SGDLS, YYNGEE. The CDR3 spans 16 residues. After removal of 0 bases from V and 7 bases from J, the junction contained 8 bases not matched to a gene. Based on the CDR3 plus reference TRBV9 and TRBJ2-1, the full variable domain is DSGVTQTPKHLITATGQRVTLRCSPRSGDLSVYWYQQSLDQGLQFLIQYYNGEERAKGNILERFSAQQFPDLHSELNLSSLELGDSALYFCASSVAGRGGWNEQFFGPGTRLTVL.

This clonotype was counted many times. V gene TRBV3-1 combines with J gene TRBJ1-2, with 11 bases aligning to TRBD1. CDR1 is LGHDT and CDR2 is YNNKEL in the germline V gene (reference sequence). The CDR3 spans 15 residues. Trimming removed 3 bases from V and 5 bases from J; junction bases left unmatched: 5. The CDR3 nucleotides read TGTGCCAGCAGCCAGTCGGACAGGGGGCGTTATGGCTACACCTTC. It is translated as CASSQSDRGRYGYTF.

The table lists this clonotype with many counts. V usage is TRBV10-2 and J usage is TRBJ2-3, with unresolved D. Germline V lookup: CDR1 WSHSY, CDR2 SAAADI. CDR3 length: 12 amino acids. V shed 6 bases and J shed 6 bases, with 10 bases lying between them. In nucleotides, the CDR3 is TGCGCCAGCAGCCAGAATTGGGATACGCAGTATTTT. Translated: CASSQNWDTQYF.

This rearrangement joins TRBV20-1 to TRBJ2-1; D call uncertain. The CDR3 contains 13 residues. Per the germline V gene, CDR1 is DFQATT and CDR2 is SNEGSKA (reference sequence). Between the trimmed V and J ends, which lost 0 bases and 4 bases, there was a span of 7 bases. The CDR3 DNA follows: TGCAGTGCTAGAGAAGCAGTTTACAATGAGCAGTTCTTC. It is translated as CSAREAVYNEQFF.